Described below is a single T cell receptor (beta chain) sequence and its context. Its antigen remains unidentified. The data stem from a study of identifying expanded T cells in peripheral blood. Data came from immunoSEQ multiplex PCR; TCRdb stores just in-frame clones and leaves some out. The repertoire holds about 100,000 clones, with over 75% as singletons. Collection occurred without any documented infections or immune events in donors. CDR1 is SGHTA and CDR2 is FQGNSA in the germline V gene. The CDR3 has 13 residues. Trimming took 5 bases from V and 4 from J, leaving 9 bases between them. Study conclusions and caveats: Differentially abundant clones: about 1.3 between replicates, 16.4 at about two weeks, less than 20 at four. Across healthy donors, higher total template counts meant significantly greater approximately 2-week count variance.

The source material was blood. V is TRBV7-2 and J is TRBJ1-5; D remains ambiguous. This receptor was obtained from a person between 18 and 70 years old in good health. This CDR3 reads CASSPRPNQPQHF. The CDR3 coding sequence is TGTGCCAGCAGCCCCCGTCCTAATCAGCCCCAGCATTTT.